The source of this T cell receptor beta chain is a study of cytomegalovirus exposure and HLA in healthy donors. Primers for the PCR totalled 60 Vbeta and 13 Jbeta. Clones were read by immunoSEQ multiplex PCR, and TCRdb kept only the in-frame ones, dropping some. The data hold about 180,000 clones, with roughly 80% observed a single time. In regard to this clone: Its cognate antigen is unknown.

Study findings and constraints: In a later analysis, an Asian-associated ancestry cluster reportedly showed fewer N-insertions than the 666-donor mean. By a later analysis, the bulk of CMV-associated TCR beta chains appeared HLA-restricted. With later analysis, a missense DCLRE1C variant became linked to TCR beta V- and J-gene trimming. Accurate prediction of most subjects' HLA-A and HLA-B alleles from TCR beta sequences was reported.

Per germline, CDR1 SGHRS and CDR2 YFSETQ. After removal of 5 bases from V and 5 bases from J, the junction contained 7 bases not matched to a gene. The CDR3 loop spans 14 amino acids. V gene TRBV5-1 combines with J gene TRBJ2-7, with 10 nucleotides matching TRBD1. The clonotype originates from a girl aged 10 to 17 in good health and CMV-seropositive. Sequencing used PBMCs. The CDR3 protein is CASSSGQGVHEQYF. Here the CDR3 DNA reads TGCGCCAGCAGTTCTGGACAGGGGGTCCACGAGCAGTACTTC.